This T cell receptor beta chain was captured in a study of radiotherapy plus CTLA-4 blockade in lung cancer. About the study: Of the patients, around 17% showed objective responses and roughly 30% attained disease control.

Those patients who had chemo-refractory metastatic non-small-cell lung cancer were given focal radiation along with CTLA-4 blockade through ipilimumab. V was clipped by 0 bases and J by 6 bases, with 10 bases between them. The CDR3 is 14 amino acids. CDR1 is KGHSH, CDR2 LQKENI, per germline. Using immunoSEQ multiplex PCR, the repertoire was profiled, and TCRdb retains in-frame clones only, with some absent. The sample consists of tens of thousands of clones, around 77% of them appearing once. The clonotype comes from a human donor with non-small cell lung cancer whose response to radiotherapy plus ipilimumab could not be evaluated. Some clones in this sample may be carry-over from other donors' samples. V is TRBV18 and J is TRBJ2-3; TRBD2 might be the D (5 bases). The sample was peripheral blood, taken from a patient treated with radiotherapy plus ipilimumab. DNA of the CDR3: TGTGCCAGCTCACCACCGGCCGAGCGGGATACGCAGTATTTT. Encoded protein: CASSPPAERDTQYF.